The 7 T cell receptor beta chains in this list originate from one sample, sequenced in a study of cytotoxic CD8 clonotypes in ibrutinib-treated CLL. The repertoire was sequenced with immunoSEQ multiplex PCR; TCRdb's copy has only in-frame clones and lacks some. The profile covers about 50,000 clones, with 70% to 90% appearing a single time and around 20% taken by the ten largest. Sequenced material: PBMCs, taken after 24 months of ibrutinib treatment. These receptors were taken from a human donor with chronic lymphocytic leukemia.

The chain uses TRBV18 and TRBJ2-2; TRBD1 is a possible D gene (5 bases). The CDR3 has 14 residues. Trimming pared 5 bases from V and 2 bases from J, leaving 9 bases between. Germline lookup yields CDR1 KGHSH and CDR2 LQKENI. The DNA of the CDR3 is TGTGCCAGCTCAAGGGGCCTCAACACCGGGGAGCTGTTTTTT. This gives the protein CASSRGLNTGELFF.

The CDR3 here is CASSHPRDKNYGYTF. The DNA for the CDR3 is TGTGCCAGCAGCCACCCCCGGGACAAAAACTATGGCTACACCTTC. The chain carries TRBV7-9 and TRBJ1-2, with a weak D call TRBD1 (6 bases). V was pared by 5 bases and J by 2 bases, with 15 bases between. The germline V gene encodes CDR1 SEHNR and CDR2 FQNEAQ (reference sequence). The CDR3 contains 15 residues. The full variable domain, with the rest looked up from reference TRBV7-9 and TRBJ1-2, is DTGVSQNPRHKITKRGQNVTFRCDPISEHNRLYWYRQTLGQGPEFLTYFQNEAQLEKSRLLSDRFSAERPKGSFSTLEIQRTEQGDSAMYLCASSHPRDKNYGYTFGSGTRLTVV.

CDR3 region: CASRDEGTEQYF. The CDR3 nucleotides read TGTGCCAGCAGAGACGAAGGGACCGAGCAGTACTTC. This chain connects TRBV6-1 to TRBJ2-7, with D perhaps TRBD1 or TRBD2 (5 bases each). Germline V gene sequence: CDR1 MNHNS, CDR2 SASEGT. The CDR3 length is 12 residues. V lost 6 bases, J lost 6 bases, and 12 bases lay in between.

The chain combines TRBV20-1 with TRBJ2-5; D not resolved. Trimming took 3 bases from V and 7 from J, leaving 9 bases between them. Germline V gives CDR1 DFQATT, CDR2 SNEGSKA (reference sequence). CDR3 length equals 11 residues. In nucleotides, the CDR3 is TGCAGTGCTAGCACCCCTCGGACCCAGTACTTC. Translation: CSASTPRTQYF.

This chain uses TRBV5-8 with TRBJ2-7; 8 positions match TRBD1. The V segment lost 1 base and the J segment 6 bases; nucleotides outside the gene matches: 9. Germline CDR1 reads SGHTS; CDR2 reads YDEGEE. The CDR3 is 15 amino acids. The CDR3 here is CASSLRTGPVSEQYF. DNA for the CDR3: TGTGCCAGCAGCTTGCGGACAGGGCCGGTGAGCGAGCAGTACTTC.

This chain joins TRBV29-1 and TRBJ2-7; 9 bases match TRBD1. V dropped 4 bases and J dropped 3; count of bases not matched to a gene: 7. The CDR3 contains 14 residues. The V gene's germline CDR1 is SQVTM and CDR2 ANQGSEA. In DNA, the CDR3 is TGCAGCGTTGTATACCGGGACAGGGTCTACGAGCAGTACTTC. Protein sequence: CSVVYRDRVYEQYF.

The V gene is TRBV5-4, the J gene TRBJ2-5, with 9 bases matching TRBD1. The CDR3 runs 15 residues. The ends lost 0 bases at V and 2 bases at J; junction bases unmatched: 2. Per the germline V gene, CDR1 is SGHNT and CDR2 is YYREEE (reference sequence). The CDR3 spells CASSLAGTGQETQYF. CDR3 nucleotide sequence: TGTGCCAGCAGCTTGGCCGGGACAGGGCAAGAGACCCAGTACTTC.